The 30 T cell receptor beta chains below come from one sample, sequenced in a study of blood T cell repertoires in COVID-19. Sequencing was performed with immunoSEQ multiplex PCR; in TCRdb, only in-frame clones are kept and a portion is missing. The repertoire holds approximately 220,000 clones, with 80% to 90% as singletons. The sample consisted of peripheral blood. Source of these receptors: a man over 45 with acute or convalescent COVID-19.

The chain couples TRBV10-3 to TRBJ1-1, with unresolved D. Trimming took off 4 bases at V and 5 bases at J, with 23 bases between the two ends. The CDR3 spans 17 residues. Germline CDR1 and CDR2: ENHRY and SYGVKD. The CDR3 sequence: CAISAFINPGPGTEAFF. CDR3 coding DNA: TGTGCCATCAGTGCCTTCATTAATCCGGGTCCGGGGACTGAAGCTTTCTTT.

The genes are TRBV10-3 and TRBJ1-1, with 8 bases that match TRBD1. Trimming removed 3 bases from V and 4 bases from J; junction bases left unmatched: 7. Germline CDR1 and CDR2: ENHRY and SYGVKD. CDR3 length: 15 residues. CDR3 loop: CAISEFGQGGTEAFF. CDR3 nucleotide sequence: TGTGCCATCAGTGAATTTGGACAGGGTGGCACTGAAGCTTTCTTT.

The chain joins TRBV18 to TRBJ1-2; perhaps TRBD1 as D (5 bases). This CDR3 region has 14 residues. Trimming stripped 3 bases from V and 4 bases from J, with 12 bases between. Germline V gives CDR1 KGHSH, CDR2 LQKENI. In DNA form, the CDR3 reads TGTGCCAGCTCACCGGAGGGGACTATCTATGGCTACACCTTC. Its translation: CASSPEGTIYGYTF.

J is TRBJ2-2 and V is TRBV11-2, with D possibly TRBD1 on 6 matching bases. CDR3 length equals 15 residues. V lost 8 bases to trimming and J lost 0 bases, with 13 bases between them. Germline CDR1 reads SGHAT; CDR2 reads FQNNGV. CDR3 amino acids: CASLRGQTNTGELFF. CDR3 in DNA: TGTGCCAGCCTACGAGGACAGACGAACACCGGGGAGCTGTTTTTT.

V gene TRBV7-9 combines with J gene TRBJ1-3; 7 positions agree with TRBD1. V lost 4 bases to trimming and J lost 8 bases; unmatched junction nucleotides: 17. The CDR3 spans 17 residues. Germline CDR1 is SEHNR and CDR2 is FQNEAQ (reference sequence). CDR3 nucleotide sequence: TGTGCCAGCAGCTCACCAAGACGACAGGGCATTTGGGACACCATATATTTT. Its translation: CASSSPRRQGIWDTIYF.

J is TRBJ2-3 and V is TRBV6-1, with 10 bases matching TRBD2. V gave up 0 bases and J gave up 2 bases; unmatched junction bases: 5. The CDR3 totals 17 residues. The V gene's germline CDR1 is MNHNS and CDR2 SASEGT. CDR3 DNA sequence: TGTGCCAGCAGTGAAGCGGGAAGCGGGGGGGCCACAGATACGCAGTATTTT. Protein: CASSEAGSGGATDTQYF.

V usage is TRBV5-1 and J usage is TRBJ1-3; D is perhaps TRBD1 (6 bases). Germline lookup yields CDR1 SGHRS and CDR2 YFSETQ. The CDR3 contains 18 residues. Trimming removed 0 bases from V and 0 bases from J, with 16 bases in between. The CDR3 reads CASSLVPQGGASGNTIYF. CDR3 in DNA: TGCGCCAGCAGCTTGGTACCACAGGGTGGGGCCTCTGGAAACACCATATATTTT. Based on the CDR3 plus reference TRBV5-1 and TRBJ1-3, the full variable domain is KAGVTQTPRYLIKTRGQQVTLSCSPISGHRSVSWYQQTPGQGLQFLFEYFSETQRNKGNFPGRFSGRQFSNSRSEMNVSTLELGDSALYLCASSLVPQGGASGNTIYFGEGSWLTVV.

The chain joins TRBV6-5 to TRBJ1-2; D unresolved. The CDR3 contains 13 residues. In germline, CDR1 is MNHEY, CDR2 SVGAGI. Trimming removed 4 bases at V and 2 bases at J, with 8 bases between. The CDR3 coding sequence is TGTGCCAGCAGTTTAAGGGAGAACTATGGCTACACCTTC. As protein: CASSLRENYGYTF.

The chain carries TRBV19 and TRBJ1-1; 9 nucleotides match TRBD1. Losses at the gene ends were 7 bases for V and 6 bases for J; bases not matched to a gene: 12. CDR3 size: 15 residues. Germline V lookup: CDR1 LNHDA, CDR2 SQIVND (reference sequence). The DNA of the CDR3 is TGTGCCAGTAAGAACCAGGACAGGGGAAAAGCTGAAGCTTTCTTT. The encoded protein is CASKNQDRGKAEAFF.

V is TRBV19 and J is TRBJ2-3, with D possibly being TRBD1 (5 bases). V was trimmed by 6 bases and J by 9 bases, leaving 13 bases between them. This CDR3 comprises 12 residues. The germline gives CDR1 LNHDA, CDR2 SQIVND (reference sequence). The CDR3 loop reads CASRVSQGTQYF. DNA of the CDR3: TGTGCCAGTAGAGTCTCGCAGGGAACGCAGTATTTT.

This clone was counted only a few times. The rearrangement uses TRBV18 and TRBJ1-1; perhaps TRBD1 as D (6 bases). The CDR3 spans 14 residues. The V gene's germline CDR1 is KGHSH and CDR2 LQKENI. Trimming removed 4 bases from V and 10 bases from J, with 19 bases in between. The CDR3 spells CASSRGNREGVAFF. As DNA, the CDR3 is TGTGCCAGCTCACGGGGAAACAGGGAAGGGGTAGCTTTCTTT.

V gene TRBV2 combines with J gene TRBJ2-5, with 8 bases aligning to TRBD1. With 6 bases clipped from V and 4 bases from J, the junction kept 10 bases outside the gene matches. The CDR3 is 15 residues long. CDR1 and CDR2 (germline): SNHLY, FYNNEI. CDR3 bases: TGTGCCAGCAGCCTGACAGGGGTGAGGAGAGAGACCCAGTACTTC. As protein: CASSLTGVRRETQYF.

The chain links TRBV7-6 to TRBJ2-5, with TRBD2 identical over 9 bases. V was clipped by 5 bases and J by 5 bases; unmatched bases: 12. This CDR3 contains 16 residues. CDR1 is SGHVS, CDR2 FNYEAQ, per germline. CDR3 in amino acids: CASSQRSSGARETQYF. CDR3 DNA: TGTGCCAGCAGCCAGCGGTCTAGCGGGGCTAGGGAGACCCAGTACTTC.

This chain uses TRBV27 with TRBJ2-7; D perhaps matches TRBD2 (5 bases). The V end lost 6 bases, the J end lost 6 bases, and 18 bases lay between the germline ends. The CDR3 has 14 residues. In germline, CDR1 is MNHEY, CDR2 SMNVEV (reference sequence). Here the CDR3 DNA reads TGTGCCAGCAGCTACCTTTCGGCAGGAGGCGAGCAGTACTTC. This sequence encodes CASSYLSAGGEQYF.

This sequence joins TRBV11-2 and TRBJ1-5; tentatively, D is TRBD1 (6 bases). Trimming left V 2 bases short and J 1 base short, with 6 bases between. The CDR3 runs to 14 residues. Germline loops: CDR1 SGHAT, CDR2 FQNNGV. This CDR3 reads CASSLQGSNQPQHF. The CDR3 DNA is TGTGCCAGCAGCTTACAGGGGAGCAATCAGCCCCAGCATTTT.

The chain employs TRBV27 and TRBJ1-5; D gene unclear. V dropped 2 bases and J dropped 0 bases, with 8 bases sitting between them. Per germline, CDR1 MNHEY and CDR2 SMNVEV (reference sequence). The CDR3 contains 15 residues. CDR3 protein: CASSLVQNSNQPQHF. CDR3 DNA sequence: TGTGCCAGCAGTTTAGTACAGAATAGCAATCAGCCCCAGCATTTT.

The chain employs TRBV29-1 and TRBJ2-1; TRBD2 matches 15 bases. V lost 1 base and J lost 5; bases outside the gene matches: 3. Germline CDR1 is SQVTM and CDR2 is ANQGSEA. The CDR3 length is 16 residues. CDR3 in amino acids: CSVEVGTSGRNNEQFF. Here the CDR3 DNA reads TGCAGCGTTGAAGTGGGGACTAGCGGGAGGAACAATGAGCAGTTCTTC.

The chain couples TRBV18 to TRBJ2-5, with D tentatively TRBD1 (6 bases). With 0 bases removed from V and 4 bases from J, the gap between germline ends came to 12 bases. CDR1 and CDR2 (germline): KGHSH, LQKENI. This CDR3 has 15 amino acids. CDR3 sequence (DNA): TGTGCCAGCTCACCACCTAAGGACAGTATAGAGACCCAGTACTTC. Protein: CASSPPKDSIETQYF.

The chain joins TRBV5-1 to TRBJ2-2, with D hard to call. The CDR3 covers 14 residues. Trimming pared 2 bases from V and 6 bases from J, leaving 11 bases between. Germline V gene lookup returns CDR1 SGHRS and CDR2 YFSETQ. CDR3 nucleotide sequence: TGCGCCAGCAGCTTTCTCCAGGCTGCCGGGGAGCTGTTTTTT. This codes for CASSFLQAAGELFF.

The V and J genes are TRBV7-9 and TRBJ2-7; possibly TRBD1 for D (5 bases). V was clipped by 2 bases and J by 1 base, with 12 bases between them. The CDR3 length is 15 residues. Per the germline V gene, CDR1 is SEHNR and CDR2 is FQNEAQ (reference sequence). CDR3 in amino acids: CASSLSSAGSYEQYF. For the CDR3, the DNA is TGTGCCAGCAGCTTATCGTCGGCAGGGTCCTACGAGCAGTACTTC. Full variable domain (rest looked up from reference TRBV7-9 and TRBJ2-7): DTGVSQNPRHKITKRGQNVTFRCDPISEHNRLYWYRQTLGQGPEFLTYFQNEAQLEKSRLLSDRFSAERPKGSFSTLEIQRTEQGDSAMYLCASSLSSAGSYEQYFGPGTRLTVT.

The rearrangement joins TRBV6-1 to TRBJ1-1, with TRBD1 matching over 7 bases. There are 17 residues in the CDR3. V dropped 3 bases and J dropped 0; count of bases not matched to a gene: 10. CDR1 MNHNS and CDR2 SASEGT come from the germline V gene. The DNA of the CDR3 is TGTGCCAGCAGTGAGGACAGGCCGTATTATATGAACACTGAAGCTTTCTTT. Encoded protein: CASSEDRPYYMNTEAFF.

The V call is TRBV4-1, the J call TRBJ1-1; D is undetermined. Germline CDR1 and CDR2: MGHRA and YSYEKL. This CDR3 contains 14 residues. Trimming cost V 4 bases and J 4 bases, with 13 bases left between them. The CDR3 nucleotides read TGCGCCAGCAGCCCCCGGGAGGGAGGCACTGAAGCTTTCTTT. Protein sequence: CASSPREGGTEAFF.

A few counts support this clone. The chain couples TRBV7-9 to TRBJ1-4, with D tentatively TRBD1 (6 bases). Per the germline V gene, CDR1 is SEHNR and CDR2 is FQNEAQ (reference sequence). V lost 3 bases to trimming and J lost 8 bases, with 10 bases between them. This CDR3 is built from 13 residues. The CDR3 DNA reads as TGTGCCAGCAGCTTTCAGGGGCGGGAAAAACTGTTTTTT. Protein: CASSFQGREKLFF.

The CDR3 sequence is CASSFGGTGELFF. CDR3 nucleotides: TGTGCCAGCAGTTTCGGAGGGACCGGGGAGCTGTTTTTT. The chain employs TRBV27 and TRBJ2-2; tentatively, D is TRBD2 (6 bases). The CDR3 consists of 13 residues. The V end lost 3 bases, the J end lost 5 bases, and 7 bases lay between the germline ends. CDR1 is MNHEY, CDR2 SMNVEV, per germline (reference sequence).

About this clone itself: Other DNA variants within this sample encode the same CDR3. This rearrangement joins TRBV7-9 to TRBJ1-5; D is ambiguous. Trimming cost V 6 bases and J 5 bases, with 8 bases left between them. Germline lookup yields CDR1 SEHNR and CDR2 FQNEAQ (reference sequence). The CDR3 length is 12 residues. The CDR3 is CASSVGDQPQHF. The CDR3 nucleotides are TGTGCCAGCAGTGTCGGGGATCAGCCCCAGCATTTT.

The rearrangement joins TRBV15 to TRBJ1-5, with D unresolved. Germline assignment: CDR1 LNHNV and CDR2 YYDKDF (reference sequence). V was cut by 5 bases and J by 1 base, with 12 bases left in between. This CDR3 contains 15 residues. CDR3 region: CATSLTGLSNQPQHF. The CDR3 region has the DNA TGTGCCACCAGCCTAACGGGGTTGAGCAATCAGCCCCAGCATTTT.

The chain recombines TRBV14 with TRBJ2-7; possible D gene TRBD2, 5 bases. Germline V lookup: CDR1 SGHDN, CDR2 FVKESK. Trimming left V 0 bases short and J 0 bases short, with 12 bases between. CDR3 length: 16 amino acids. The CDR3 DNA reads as TGTGCCAGCAGCCAAGATACGGCGGGTTTCTCCTACGAGCAGTACTTC. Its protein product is CASSQDTAGFSYEQYF.

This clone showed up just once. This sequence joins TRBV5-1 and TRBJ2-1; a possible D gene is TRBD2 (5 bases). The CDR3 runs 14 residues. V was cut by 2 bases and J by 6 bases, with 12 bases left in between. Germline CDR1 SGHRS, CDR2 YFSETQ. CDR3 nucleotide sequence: TGCGCCAGCAGCTTCCTGGATGAGGGCAATGAGCAGTTCTTC. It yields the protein CASSFLDEGNEQFF.

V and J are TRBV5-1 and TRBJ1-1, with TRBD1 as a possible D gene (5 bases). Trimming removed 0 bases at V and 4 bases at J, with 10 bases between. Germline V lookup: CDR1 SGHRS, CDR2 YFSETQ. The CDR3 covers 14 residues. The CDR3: CASSLVGGSTEAFF. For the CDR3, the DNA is TGCGCCAGCAGCTTGGTTGGGGGGAGCACTGAAGCTTTCTTT.

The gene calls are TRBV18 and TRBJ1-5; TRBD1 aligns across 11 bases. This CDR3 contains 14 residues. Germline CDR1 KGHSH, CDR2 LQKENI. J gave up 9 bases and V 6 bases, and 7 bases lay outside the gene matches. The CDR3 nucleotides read TGTGCCAGCTCGCGGGGACAGGGGGGAAGGCCCCAGCATTTT. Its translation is CASSRGQGGRPQHF.